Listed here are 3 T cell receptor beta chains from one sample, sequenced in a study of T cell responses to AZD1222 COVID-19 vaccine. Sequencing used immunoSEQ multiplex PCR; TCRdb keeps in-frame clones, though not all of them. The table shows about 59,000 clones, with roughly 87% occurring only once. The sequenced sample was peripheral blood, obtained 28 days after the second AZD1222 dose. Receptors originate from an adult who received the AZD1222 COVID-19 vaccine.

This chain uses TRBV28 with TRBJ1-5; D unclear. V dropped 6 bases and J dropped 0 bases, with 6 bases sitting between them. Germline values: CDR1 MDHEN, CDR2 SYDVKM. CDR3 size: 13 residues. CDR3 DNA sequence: TGTGCCAGCAGGGGATATAGCAATCAGCCCCAGCATTTT. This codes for CASRGYSNQPQHF.

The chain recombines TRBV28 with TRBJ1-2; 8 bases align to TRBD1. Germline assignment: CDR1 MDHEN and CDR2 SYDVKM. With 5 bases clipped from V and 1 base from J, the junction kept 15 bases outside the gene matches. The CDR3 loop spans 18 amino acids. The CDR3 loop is CASSPIWDRLGGNYGYTF. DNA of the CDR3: TGTGCCAGCAGTCCCATATGGGACAGGTTAGGGGGTAACTATGGCTACACCTTC.

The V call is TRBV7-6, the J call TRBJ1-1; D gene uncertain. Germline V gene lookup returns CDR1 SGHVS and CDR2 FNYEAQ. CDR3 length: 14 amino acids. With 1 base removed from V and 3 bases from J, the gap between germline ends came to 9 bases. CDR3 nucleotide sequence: TGTGCCAGCAGCTTAGTTGTCCGAGACACTGAAGCTTTCTTT. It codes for CASSLVVRDTEAFF.